This passage covers 8 T cell receptor beta chains from one sample sequenced in a study of radiation and T cells in renal cell carcinoma. Here immunoSEQ multiplex PCR was the method, and the copy in TCRdb shows in-frame clones only, minus some. The sample has about 90,000 clones; 80% to 90% are singletons. Time point defined: blood 4 weeks post-SBRT, at nephrectomy. Treatment specified: 15 Gy SBRT to primary tumor, nephrectomy 4 weeks later. Source: blood, taken from a patient whose treatment included radiotherapy and nephrectomy. All receptors come from a man in his sixties with renal cell carcinoma.

V is TRBV11-2 and J is TRBJ2-7; D may correspond to TRBD1 or TRBD2 (5 bases each). The CDR3 loop spans 14 amino acids. Trimming stripped 4 bases from V and 2 bases from J, with 12 bases between. Looked up from germline, CDR1 is SGHAT and CDR2 is FQNNGV. The CDR3 sequence: CASSSGTSAYEQYF. As DNA, the CDR3 is TGTGCCAGCAGCTCCGGGACCTCTGCCTACGAGCAGTACTTC.

The chain has TRBV5-5 and TRBJ2-3; 10 bases align to TRBD2. The V gene's germline CDR1 is SGHKS and CDR2 YYEKEE (reference sequence). Trimming took 4 bases from V and 9 from J; bases not matched to a gene: 8. The CDR3 contains 14 residues. In nucleotides, the CDR3 is TGTGCCAGCAGCCCAATAGCGGGAGGTGGGACGCAGTATTTT. Protein: CASSPIAGGGTQYF.

This clone was observed a single time. The chain links TRBV2 to TRBJ1-1; a possible D gene is TRBD1 (6 bases). Germline V gene lookup returns CDR1 SNHLY and CDR2 FYNNEI. CDR3 size: 14 residues. V dropped 7 bases and J dropped 6 bases, with 18 bases sitting between them. In DNA, the CDR3 is TGTGCCAGCATTCGGACAGATGTTAGGGCTGAAGCTTTCTTT. As protein: CASIRTDVRAEAFF.

The DNA of the CDR3 is TGCGCCAGCAGCCCGGGACTAGCGGAAGATACGCAGTATTTT. Translated: CASSPGLAEDTQYF. The V gene is TRBV4-1, the J gene TRBJ2-3; 11 nucleotides line up with TRBD2. J was trimmed by 5 bases and V by 4 bases; bases with no gene match: 2. This CDR3 has 14 residues. CDR1 is MGHRA and CDR2 is YSYEKL in the germline V gene.

The rearrangement links TRBV5-1 to TRBJ2-5; D may be TRBD1 (6 bases). Trimming shortened V by 4 bases and J by 2 bases, and 15 bases separated the two germline ends. CDR3 size: 15 residues. Germline assignment: CDR1 SGHRS and CDR2 YFSETQ. The CDR3 bases are TGCGCCAGCAGCCCTTTATCGACAGGTCAAGAGACCCAGTACTTC. It specifies CASSPLSTGQETQYF.

The V call is TRBV4-3, the J call TRBJ1-1; a possible D gene is TRBD1 (5 bases). Trimming took 5 bases from V and 0 from J, leaving 10 bases between them. The germline gives CDR1 LGHNA, CDR2 YSLEER. The CDR3 is made up of 14 amino acids. The CDR3 bases are TGCGCCAGCAGCTTGGGACGGCTGAACACTGAAGCTTTCTTT. This codes for CASSLGRLNTEAFF.

The chain uses TRBV6-1 and TRBJ2-5, with a tentative D call TRBD2 (6 bases). Trimming removed 2 bases at V and 5 bases at J, with 12 bases between. The CDR3 spans 14 residues. Per the germline V gene, CDR1 is MNHNS and CDR2 is SASEGT. CDR3 protein: CASSEYGGAETQYF. The CDR3, as DNA: TGTGCCAGCAGTGAATACGGGGGTGCGGAGACCCAGTACTTC.

This chain joins TRBV7-9 and TRBJ1-3, with a tentative D call TRBD1 (6 bases). The CDR3 is 17 residues long. V lost 5 bases to trimming and J lost 1 base, with 18 bases between them. Germline CDR1 is SEHNR and CDR2 is FQNEAQ (reference sequence). CDR3 bases: TGTGCCAGCAGCCCCGGGGTCCAGGGGCGTTCTGGAAACACCATATATTTT. The encoded protein is CASSPGVQGRSGNTIYF.